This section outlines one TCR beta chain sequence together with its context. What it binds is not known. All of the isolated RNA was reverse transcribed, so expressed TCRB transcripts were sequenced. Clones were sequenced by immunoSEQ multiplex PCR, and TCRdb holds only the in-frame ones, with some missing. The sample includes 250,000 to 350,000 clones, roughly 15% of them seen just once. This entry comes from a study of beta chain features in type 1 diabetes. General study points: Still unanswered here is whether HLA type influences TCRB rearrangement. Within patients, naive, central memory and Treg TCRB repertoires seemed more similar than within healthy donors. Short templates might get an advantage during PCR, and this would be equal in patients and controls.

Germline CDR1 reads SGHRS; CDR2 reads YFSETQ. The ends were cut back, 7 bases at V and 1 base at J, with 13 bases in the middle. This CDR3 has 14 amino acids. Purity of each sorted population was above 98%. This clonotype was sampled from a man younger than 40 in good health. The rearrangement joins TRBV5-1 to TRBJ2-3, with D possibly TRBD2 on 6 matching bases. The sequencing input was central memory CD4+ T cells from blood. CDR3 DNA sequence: TGCGCCAGCCAGGAAGCGGGCGGCACAGATACGCAGTATTTT. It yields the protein CASQEAGGTDTQYF.